One sample yielded the 9 T cell receptor beta chains listed below, sequenced in a study of cytomegalovirus exposure and HLA in healthy donors. The PCR used 60 Vbeta and 13 Jbeta primers. TCRdb keeps only in-frame clones here, not all; method: immunoSEQ multiplex PCR. The sample includes 85,000 to 130,000 clones, over 60% of them seen just once. Sequences were obtained from PBMCs. These receptors all stem from a woman aged 18 to 35 in good health and CMV-seropositive.

V usage is TRBV4-1 and J usage is TRBJ2-1, with D unclear. This CDR3 comprises 12 residues. V shed 0 bases and J shed 8 bases, with 5 bases lying between them. Germline V gene lookup returns CDR1 MGHRA and CDR2 YSYEKL. The CDR3 nucleotides read TGCGCCAGCAGCCAAGACTCCGATGAGCAGTTCTTC. This sequence encodes CASSQDSDEQFF.

V and J are TRBV5-6 and TRBJ2-1; 14 bases align to TRBD2. V shed 1 base, J shed 7 bases, and the junction held 4 bases outside the gene matches. The CDR3 runs 16 residues. Germline V lookup: CDR1 SGHDT, CDR2 YYEEEE. The CDR3 coding sequence is TGTGCCAGCAGCTTGCCGGGACTAGCGGGAGAGAATGAGCAGTTCTTC. It is translated as CASSLPGLAGENEQFF. Complete variable domain (other parts from reference TRBV5-6 and TRBJ2-1): DAGVTQSPTHLIKTRGQQVTLRCSPKSGHDTVSWYQQALGQGPQFIFQYYEEEERQRGNFPDRFSGHQFPNYSSELNVNALLLGDSALYLCASSLPGLAGENEQFFGPGTRLTVL.

The chain recombines TRBV27 with TRBJ2-3; TRBD1 is a possible D gene (5 bases). The CDR3 spans 15 residues. V was pared by 6 bases and J by 1 base, with 14 bases between. Germline lookup yields CDR1 MNHEY and CDR2 SMNVEV (reference sequence). CDR3 nucleotide sequence: TGTGCCAGCAGCCTTAGGACGACAGGCACAGATACGCAGTATTTT. Amino acid sequence: CASSLRTTGTDTQYF.

This clone was picked up a small number of times. The chain employs TRBV5-4 and TRBJ1-4, with 8 bases aligning to TRBD1. The CDR3 has 13 amino acids. Per germline, CDR1 SGHNT and CDR2 YYREEE (reference sequence). V shed 5 bases, J shed 8 bases, and the junction held 5 bases outside the gene matches. CDR3 sequence reads: CASSRTGNEKLFF. The CDR3 nucleotides are TGTGCCAGCAGTAGGACAGGGAACGAAAAACTGTTTTTT. Using reference TRBV5-4 and TRBJ1-4 for the parts outside the CDR3, the full variable domain is ETGVTQSPTHLIKTRGQQVTLRCSSQSGHNTVSWYQQALGQGPQFIFQYYREEENGRGNFPPRFSGLQFPNYSSELNVNALELDDSALYLCASSRTGNEKLFFGSGTQLSVL.

This rearrangement joins TRBV27 to TRBJ2-7; 7 nucleotides line up with TRBD1. Germline values: CDR1 MNHEY, CDR2 SMNVEV (reference sequence). Losses at the gene ends were 3 bases for V and 3 bases for J; bases not matched to a gene: 8. The CDR3 is 15 residues long. Here the CDR3 reads CASSLTGYALYEQYF. As DNA, the CDR3 is TGTGCCAGCAGTTTGACAGGGTATGCCCTCTACGAGCAGTACTTC.

The chain carries TRBV9 and TRBJ1-5, with 8 bases matching TRBD1. The V gene's germline CDR1 is SGDLS and CDR2 YYNGEE. This CDR3 spans 15 amino acids. J lost 3 bases, V lost 3 bases, and 5 bases had no gene match. In DNA, the CDR3 is TGTGCCAGCAGCGACGGGGGACAGGTCAATCAGCCCCAGCATTTT. Amino acid sequence: CASSDGGQVNQPQHF. Using reference TRBV9 and TRBJ1-5 for the parts outside the CDR3, the full variable domain is DSGVTQTPKHLITATGQRVTLRCSPRSGDLSVYWYQQSLDQGLQFLIQYYNGEERAKGNILERFSAQQFPDLHSELNLSSLELGDSALYFCASSDGGQVNQPQHFGDGTRLSIL.

In DNA, the CDR3 is TGTGCCAGCAGCTTAGATGGCAGGGCGAACACTGAAGCTTTCTTT. Its protein is CASSLDGRANTEAFF. V gene TRBV7-8 combines with J gene TRBJ1-1; weak D call: TRBD1 (5 bases). V was shortened by 1 base and J by 1 base, with 10 bases between the two germline ends. CDR3 size: 15 residues. Germline values: CDR1 SGHVS, CDR2 FQNEAQ.

This chain joins TRBV13 and TRBJ2-7, with TRBD2 matching 9 bases. Looked up from germline, CDR1 is PRHDT and CDR2 is FYEKMQ (reference sequence). Unmatched junction bases numbered 10, after V lost 8 bases and J lost 5 bases. The CDR3 has 14 amino acids. CDR3 sequence: CASRQAGGFHEQYF. CDR3 bases: TGTGCCAGCCGGCAAGCGGGAGGTTTTCACGAGCAGTACTTC.

This clone was picked up one time. The gene calls are TRBV13 and TRBJ2-5; TRBD2 matches at 12 bases. CDR1 is PRHDT and CDR2 is FYEKMQ in the germline V gene (reference sequence). The CDR3 is 17 residues long. The ends lost 2 bases at V and 1 base at J; junction bases unmatched: 5. Here the CDR3 DNA reads TGTGCCAGCAGCTTATCCGGACTAGCGGGACGCCAAGAGACCCAGTACTTC. This codes for CASSLSGLAGRQETQYF.